One sample yielded the 22 T cell receptor beta chains listed below, sequenced in a study of T cells in Graves' hyperthyroidism and ophthalmopathy. Using RNA transcripts as the source, TCR beta CDR3 regions were amplified. The study used the HTBI primer set for a first-round RT-PCR of the TCR CDR3. TCRdb analysed the multiplex PCR reads with MiXCR anew, one entry per CDR3 protein. This sample has around 690,000 distinct CDR3 sequences; roughly 17% occur once, and the top ten carry 15% to 18%. Material for sequencing was blood. These receptor sequences come from a man in his fifties with Graves' hyperthyroidism.

This clonotype was recorded at least ten times. V gene TRBV30 combines with J gene TRBJ2-7; D might be TRBD2 (6 bases). V shed 0 bases and J shed 7 bases, with 13 bases lying between them. This CDR3 spans 13 amino acids. Looked up from germline, CDR1 is GTSNPN and CDR2 is SVGIG (reference sequence). The CDR3 protein is CAWSVLASREQYF. The CDR3 DNA sequence: TGTGCCTGGAGTGTGCTAGCGAGTCGAGAGCAGTACTTC.

The J gene is TRBJ1-1, the V gene TRBV18, with 7 bases aligning to TRBD1. Trimming removed 2 bases from V and 5 bases from J; junction bases left unmatched: 8. This CDR3 region has 15 residues. Germline loops: CDR1 KGHSH, CDR2 LQKENI. The chain's CDR3 is CASSPMTTGNTEAFF. CDR3 nucleotides: TGTGCCAGCTCACCAATGACGACAGGGAATACTGAAGCTTTCTTT.

J is TRBJ2-7 and V is TRBV7-3; the D gene could be TRBD1 or TRBD2 (5 bases each). CDR1 is SGHTA, CDR2 FQGTGA, per germline. The CDR3 is made up of 15 amino acids. The V and J ends lost 2 bases and 0 bases respectively, with 11 bases between them. The CDR3 coding sequence is TGTGCCAGCAGCTTACAAGGGGAGAGCTCCTACGAGCAGTACTTC. Protein product: CASSLQGESSYEQYF.

This clonotype was counted ten times or more. The chain couples TRBV28 to TRBJ2-1; D may be TRBD1 or TRBD2 (6 bases each). The CDR3 consists of 14 residues. Trimming removed 3 bases at V and 7 bases at J, with 13 bases between. Germline V gives CDR1 MDHEN, CDR2 SYDVKM. The CDR3 region has the DNA TGTGCCAGCAGTTTCTCGGGGGCTGGGAATGAGCAGTTCTTC. Amino acids: CASSFSGAGNEQFF.

This clonotype came up a few times. This chain connects TRBV27 to TRBJ2-1; D remains unclear. Deletions cut 2 bases from V and 2 bases from J, with 10 bases between. Germline loops: CDR1 MNHEY, CDR2 SMNVEV (reference sequence). The length of the CDR3 is 15 residues. The CDR3 loop reads CASSLGRWTYNEQFF. The CDR3 DNA is TGTGCCAGCAGTTTAGGACGTTGGACCTACAATGAGCAGTTCTTC.

A remark on this clonotype: Its ends do not fully match the called genes, so a read error is possible. The chain recombines TRBV7-9 with TRBJ2-3, with a tentative D call TRBD1 (5 bases). The CDR3 has 14 amino acids. Germline CDR1 SEHNR, CDR2 FQNEAQ (reference sequence). CDR3 protein: CASSPGIGPDKQYF. The CDR3 coding sequence is TGTGCCAGCAGCCCAGGGATAGGGCCAGATAAGCAGTATTTT. Full variable domain (missing parts from reference TRBV7-9 and TRBJ2-3): DTGVSQNPRHKITKRGQNVTFRCDPISEHNRLYWYRQTLGQGPEFLTYFQNEAQLEKSRLLSDRFSAERPKGSFSTLEIQRTEQGDSAMYLCASSPGIGPDKQYFGPGTRLTVL.

This clonotype was seen at least ten times. This chain links TRBV27 with TRBJ2-1; possible D gene TRBD2, 5 bases. V lost 2 bases and J 4 bases, leaving 9 bases between the germline ends. Looked up from germline, CDR1 is MNHEY and CDR2 is SMNVEV (reference sequence). The CDR3 has 14 residues. Written as DNA, the CDR3 is TGTGCCAGCAGTTTAAAGGGAGTATACAATGAGCAGTTCTTC. It yields the protein CASSLKGVYNEQFF.

This clonotype occurred many times. The chain uses TRBV28 and TRBJ1-2; D not certain. The V end lost 8 bases, the J end lost 4 bases, and 11 bases lay between the germline ends. Germline V lookup: CDR1 MDHEN, CDR2 SYDVKM. The CDR3 has 12 residues. This CDR3 reads CASFAAVYGYTF. DNA for the CDR3: TGTGCCAGCTTTGCGGCCGTCTATGGCTACACCTTC.

This clonotype has a handful of counts. The chain recombines TRBV20-1 with TRBJ1-1; possible D gene TRBD1, 5 bases. Per germline, CDR1 DFQATT and CDR2 SNEGSKA (reference sequence). There are 13 residues in the CDR3. Trimming cost V 0 bases and J 6 bases, with 11 bases left between them. CDR3 region: CSARDRVSAEAFF. The CDR3 DNA is TGCAGTGCTAGAGACAGGGTATCAGCTGAAGCTTTCTTT.

The genes are TRBV9 and TRBJ2-5, with 10 bases aligning to TRBD2. Trimming took 3 bases from V and 5 from J; bases not matched to a gene: 7. The CDR3 spans 15 residues. CDR1 SGDLS and CDR2 YYNGEE come from the germline V gene. The CDR3, as DNA: TGTGCCAGCAGCGCCGGACTAGCGGAGCAGGAGACCCAGTACTTC. Protein: CASSAGLAEQETQYF.

Many counts were recorded for this clonotype. This chain connects TRBV12-3 or TRBV12-4 to TRBJ2-3; D is perhaps TRBD1 (6 bases). V was shortened by 5 bases and J by 1 base, with 10 bases between the two germline ends. This CDR3 is built from 14 residues. Here the CDR3 reads CASSTGSRTDTQYF. The CDR3, as DNA: TGTGCCAGCAGTACAGGGAGCCGCACAGATACGCAGTATTTT.

This clonotype was seen many times. V is TRBV27 and J is TRBJ2-5; D may match TRBD1 or TRBD2 (6 bases each). The V end lost 0 bases, the J end lost 3 bases, and 17 bases lay between the germline ends. CDR3 length equals 17 residues. Per germline, CDR1 MNHEY and CDR2 SMNVEV (reference sequence). DNA of the CDR3: TGTGCCAGCAGTTTATCGAGGGGGGCACGGGGAAAAGAGACCCAGTACTTC. Protein product: CASSLSRGARGKETQYF.

The V gene is TRBV11-2, the J gene TRBJ2-3, with 10 bases matching TRBD2. V dropped 5 bases and J dropped 6; count of bases not matched to a gene: 11. Germline assignment: CDR1 SGHAT and CDR2 FQNNGV. The CDR3 is 16 amino acids. The CDR3 coding sequence is TGTGCCAGCAGCACATCGTGGACTAGCGGATGGGATACGCAGTATTTT. Protein product: CASSTSWTSGWDTQYF.

At least ten counts were recorded for this clonotype. The V gene is TRBV7-9, the J gene TRBJ2-5, with D unclear. Germline V CDR1 and CDR2: SEHNR, FQNEAQ (reference sequence). This CDR3 spans 12 amino acids. Between the trimmed V and J ends, which lost 0 bases and 8 bases, there was a span of 7 bases. The CDR3 is CASSLALLTQYF. CDR3 nucleotide sequence: TGTGCCAGCAGCTTAGCACTTCTAACCCAGTACTTC.

At least ten counts were recorded for this clonotype. The genes are TRBV6-2 or TRBV6-3 and TRBJ2-2; TRBD1 matches 7 bases. Unmatched junction bases numbered 6, after V lost 6 bases and J lost 5 bases. The CDR3 is 14 amino acids. Germline CDR1 MNHEY, CDR2 SVGEGT. CDR3 region: CASRRDSITGELFF. The CDR3 DNA sequence: TGTGCCAGCAGACGGGACAGCATTACCGGGGAGCTGTTTTTT.

This clonotype was observed at least ten times. This chain uses TRBV15 with TRBJ2-3, with 9 bases matching TRBD2. The V and J ends lost 0 bases and 3 bases, in that order; junction bases with no gene match: 7. The CDR3 totals 17 residues. The germline V gene has CDR1 LNHNV and CDR2 YYDKDF (reference sequence). CDR3 nucleotide sequence: TGTGCCACCAGCAGAGAGGTCCGCGGGAGGGGTACAGATACGCAGTATTTT. It encodes CATSREVRGRGTDTQYF. Complete variable domain (other parts from reference TRBV15 and TRBJ2-3): DAMVIQNPRYQVTQFGKPVTLSCSQTLNHNVMYWYQQKSSQAPKLLFHYYDKDFNNEADTPDNFQSRRPNTSFCFLDIRSPGLGDTAMYLCATSREVRGRGTDTQYFGPGTRLTVL.

V and J are TRBV30 and TRBJ1-4; unclear D gene. Germline CDR1 GTSNPN, CDR2 SVGIG (reference sequence). With 5 bases removed from V and 8 bases from J, the gap between germline ends came to 9 bases. There are 11 residues in the CDR3. CDR3 sequence: CAWGRREKLFF. The CDR3 DNA follows: TGTGCCTGGGGAAGGAGGGAAAAACTGTTTTTT.

About this clonotype: A read error may produce the germline difference seen at one junction end. The chain links TRBV27 to TRBJ2-1; no firm D call. Germline CDR1 and CDR2: MNHEY and SMNVEV (reference sequence). CDR3 length: 19 amino acids. This CDR3 is CASSLSTVEPSRYYNERFF. The DNA for the CDR3 is TGTGCCAGCAGTTTATCCACAGTGGAACCCTCCCGCTACTACAATGAGCGGTTCTTC.

The chain employs TRBV6-1 and TRBJ2-7, with 9 bases aligning to TRBD1. V dropped 3 bases and J dropped 2; count of bases not matched to a gene: 8. Looked up from germline, CDR1 is MNHNS and CDR2 is SASEGT. This CDR3 is 16 amino acids long. The CDR3, as DNA: TGTGCCAGCAGTGACCCCGGGACAGGGTCCACCTACGAGCAGTACTTC. It is translated as CASSDPGTGSTYEQYF.

The sample holds a few counts of this clonotype. The gene calls are TRBV9 and TRBJ2-1; TRBD2 might be the D (6 bases). Germline CDR1 and CDR2: SGDLS and YYNGEE. The V end was cut by 3 bases, the J end by 0 bases, with 13 bases between. The CDR3 totals 16 residues. CDR3: CASSAGEARSYNEQFF. The DNA of the CDR3 is TGTGCCAGCAGCGCGGGGGAGGCGCGCTCCTACAATGAGCAGTTCTTC.

The gene calls are TRBV7-9 and TRBJ1-5; D call uncertain. V shed 5 bases and J shed 7 bases, with 15 bases lying between them. The CDR3 spans 14 residues. Germline V gene lookup returns CDR1 SEHNR and CDR2 FQNEAQ (reference sequence). The CDR3 here is CASSQLGPLQPQHF. CDR3 DNA sequence: TGTGCCAGCAGCCAACTTGGACCTCTACAGCCCCAGCATTTT. Full variable domain (rest looked up from reference TRBV7-9 and TRBJ1-5): DTGVSQNPRHKITKRGQNVTFRCDPISEHNRLYWYRQTLGQGPEFLTYFQNEAQLEKSRLLSDRFSAERPKGSFSTLEIQRTEQGDSAMYLCASSQLGPLQPQHFGDGTRLSIL.

In this sample, this clonotype turned up a few times. The chain combines TRBV4-1 with TRBJ1-3, with D possibly matching TRBD1 (5 bases). The length of the CDR3 is 18 residues. CDR1 and CDR2 (germline): MGHRA, YSYEKL. The V gene lost 1 base and the J gene lost 2 bases, with 18 bases spanning the gap. This CDR3 reads CASSQGMVKGQAGNTIYF. DNA for the CDR3: TGCGCCAGCAGCCAAGGGATGGTCAAGGGGCAGGCTGGAAACACCATATATTTT.